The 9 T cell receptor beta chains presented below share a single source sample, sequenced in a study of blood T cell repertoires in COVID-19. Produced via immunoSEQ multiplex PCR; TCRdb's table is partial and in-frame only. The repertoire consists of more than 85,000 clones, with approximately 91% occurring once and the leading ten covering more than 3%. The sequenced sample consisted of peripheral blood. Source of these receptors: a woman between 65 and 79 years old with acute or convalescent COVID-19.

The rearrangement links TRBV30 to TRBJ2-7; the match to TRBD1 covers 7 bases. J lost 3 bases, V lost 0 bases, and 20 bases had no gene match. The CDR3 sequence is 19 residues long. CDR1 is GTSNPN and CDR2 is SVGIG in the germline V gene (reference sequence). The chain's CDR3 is CAWSVRFTGASRSIYEQYF. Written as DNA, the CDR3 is TGTGCCTGGAGTGTACGTTTTACAGGGGCCAGCCGATCAATCTACGAGCAGTACTTC.

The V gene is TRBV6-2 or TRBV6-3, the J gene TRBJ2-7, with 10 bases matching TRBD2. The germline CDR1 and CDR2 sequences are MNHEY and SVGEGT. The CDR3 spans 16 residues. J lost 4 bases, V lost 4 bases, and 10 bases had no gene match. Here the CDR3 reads CASSSLAGEKGYEQYF. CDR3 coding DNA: TGTGCCAGCAGTTCTCTAGCGGGAGAAAAGGGGTACGAGCAGTACTTC.

The CDR3 nucleotides are TGTGCCAGCAGTCTACAGGGCAAAGGCAATCAGCCCCAGCATTTT. Translating it yields CASSLQGKGNQPQHF. This chain links TRBV28 with TRBJ1-5, with a tentative D call TRBD1 (6 bases). Trimming cost V 5 bases and J 2 bases, with 13 bases left between them. Germline CDR1 MDHEN, CDR2 SYDVKM. The CDR3 covers 15 residues. Variable domain in full (rest from reference TRBV28 and TRBJ1-5): DVKVTQSSRYLVKRTGEKVFLECVQDMDHENMFWYRQDPGLGLRLIYFSYDVKMKEKGDIPEGYSVSREKKERFSLILESASTNQTSMYLCASSLQGKGNQPQHFGDGTRLSIL.

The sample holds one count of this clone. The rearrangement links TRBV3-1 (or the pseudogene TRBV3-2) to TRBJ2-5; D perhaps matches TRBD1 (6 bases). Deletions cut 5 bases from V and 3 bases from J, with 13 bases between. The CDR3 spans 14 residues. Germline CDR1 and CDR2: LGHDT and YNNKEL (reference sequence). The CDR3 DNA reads TGTGCCAGCAGCTCTGGGGGACACAAAGAGACCCAGTACTTC. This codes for CASSSGGHKETQYF.

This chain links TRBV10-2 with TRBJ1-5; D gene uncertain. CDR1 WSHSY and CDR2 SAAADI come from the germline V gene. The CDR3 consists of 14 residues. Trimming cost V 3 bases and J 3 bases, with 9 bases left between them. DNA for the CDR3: TGCGCCAGCAGTGACGCCACAGACAATCAGCCCCAGCATTTT. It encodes CASSDATDNQPQHF.

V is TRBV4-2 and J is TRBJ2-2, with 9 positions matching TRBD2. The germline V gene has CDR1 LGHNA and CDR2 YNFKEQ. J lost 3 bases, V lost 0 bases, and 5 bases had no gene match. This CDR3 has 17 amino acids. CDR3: CASSQDQAGGHTGELFF. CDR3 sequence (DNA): TGTGCCAGCAGCCAAGATCAAGCGGGAGGTCACACCGGGGAGCTGTTTTTT.

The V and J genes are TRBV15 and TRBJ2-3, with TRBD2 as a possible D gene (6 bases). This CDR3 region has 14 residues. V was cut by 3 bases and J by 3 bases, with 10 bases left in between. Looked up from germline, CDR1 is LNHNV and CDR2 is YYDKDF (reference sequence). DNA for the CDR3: TGTGCCACCAGCAGGCGGGATGGGACAGATACGCAGTATTTT. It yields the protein CATSRRDGTDTQYF.

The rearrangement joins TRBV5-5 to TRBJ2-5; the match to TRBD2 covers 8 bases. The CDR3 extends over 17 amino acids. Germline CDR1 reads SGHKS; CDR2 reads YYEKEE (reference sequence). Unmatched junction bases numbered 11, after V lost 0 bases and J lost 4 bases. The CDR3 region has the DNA TGTGCCAGCAGCTTGGGTGCGGGGGGTTTTTTGGGAGAGACCCAGTACTTC. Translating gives CASSLGAGGFLGETQYF.

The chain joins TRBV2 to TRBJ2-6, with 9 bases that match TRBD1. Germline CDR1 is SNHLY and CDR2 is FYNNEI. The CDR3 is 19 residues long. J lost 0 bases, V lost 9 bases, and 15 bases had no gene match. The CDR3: CARIRRGTGTSSGANVLTF. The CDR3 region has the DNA TGTGCCAGGATTAGACGAGGGACAGGGACAAGCTCTGGGGCCAACGTCCTGACTTTC.